This entry concerns a single T cell receptor (beta chain). The entry originates in a study of blood T cell repertoires in COVID-19. Looking at the study overall: Spain, Italy and the United States supplied samples that represented acute and convalescent COVID-19. T cells, B-cell-depleted T cells, or PBMCs supplied cDNA or gDNA.

In the authors' methods: Estimation of nucleated cell counts relied on the amplification of reference gene primers. TCRdb's table, derived via immunoSEQ multiplex PCR, lists solely in-frame clones and lacks some. V and J calls plus clone size are reproduced from that table; the DNA served to infer D and trimming. The data hold 52,000 or so clones, with about 80% observed a single time. Sequenced: peripheral blood. The TCR originated in a human donor in a cohort sampled during active COVID-19.

CDR3 DNA: TGTGCCAGTAGTAGTCAGGGGAATTCACCCCTCCACTTT. Its protein product is CASSSQGNSPLHF. The chain is built from TRBV19 and TRBJ1-6, with D tentatively TRBD1 (6 bases). V was shortened by 4 bases and J by 7 bases, with 8 bases between the two germline ends. This CDR3 region has 13 residues. CDR1 is LNHDA, CDR2 SQIVND, per germline (reference sequence). The full variable domain, with the rest looked up from reference TRBV19 and TRBJ1-6, is DGGITQSPKYLFRKEGQNVTLSCEQNLNHDAMYWYRQDPGQGLRLIYYSQIVNDFQKGDIAEGYSVSREKKESFPLTVTSAQKNPTAFYLCASSSQGNSPLHFGNGTRLTVT.